What follows describes a single T cell receptor (beta chain). Distinct nucleotide sequences in the sample also encode this CDR3. Germline V lookup: CDR1 SGDLS, CDR2 YYNGEE. The CDR3 has 12 amino acids. Trimming left V 0 bases short and J 8 bases short, with 8 bases between. TCRdb's copy holds only in-frame clones and misses some; the assay was immunoSEQ multiplex PCR. The table shows just over 300,000 clones, with roughly nine tenths occurring only once. This sample is part of a study of blood T cell repertoires in COVID-19. This receptor was obtained from a woman aged 25 to 39 with COVID-19, enrolled during active disease. This sequence joins TRBV9 and TRBJ1-2, with a tentative D call TRBD1 (5 bases). Sequencing used peripheral blood. In nucleotides, the CDR3 is TGTGCCAGCAGCGTAGGGAGGGACGGCTACACCTTC. This sequence encodes CASSVGRDGYTF.